The 16 T cell receptor beta chains below were found in one sample sequenced in a study of cytomegalovirus exposure and HLA in healthy donors. PCR primers comprised 60 Vbeta and 13 Jbeta primers. Data came from immunoSEQ multiplex PCR; TCRdb stores just in-frame clones and leaves some out. The table shows over 140,000 clones, with roughly four fifths occurring only once. Sequencing was carried out using PBMCs. These receptors originate from a man aged 25-45 years in good health and CMV-seropositive.

This CDR3 reads CASSLAGDTQYF. In DNA, the CDR3 is TGTGCCAGCAGTCTAGCGGGGGATACGCAGTATTTT. The gene calls are TRBV6-6 and TRBJ2-3, with 9 bases fitting TRBD2. From germline, CDR1 is MNHNY and CDR2 SVGAGI (reference sequence). The V gene end was trimmed by 5 bases and the J gene end by 6 bases; junction bases not matched to a gene: 0. The CDR3 sequence is 12 residues long.

The chain uses TRBV9 and TRBJ2-5; 8 positions agree with TRBD2. This CDR3 is built from 14 residues. V was clipped by 6 bases and J by 7 bases; unmatched bases: 11. The germline gives CDR1 SGDLS, CDR2 YYNGEE. The CDR3 region is CASNPGGGTGTQYF. For the CDR3, the DNA is TGTGCCAGCAATCCGGGCGGGGGGACGGGGACCCAGTACTTC.

The chain combines TRBV14 with TRBJ1-5, with D possibly being TRBD1 (6 bases). This CDR3 is 13 amino acids long. The germline V and J ends were trimmed by 4 bases and 7 bases, with 11 bases remaining between them. Germline values: CDR1 SGHDN, CDR2 FVKESK. The CDR3: CASSLTGYQPQHF. CDR3 sequence (DNA): TGTGCCAGCAGCCTCACAGGGTACCAGCCCCAGCATTTT.

The J gene is TRBJ2-7, the V gene TRBV7-3; TRBD1 agrees at 10 bases. The CDR3 has 14 amino acids. Germline trimming cut 6 bases from V and 5 bases from J; bases unmatched to any gene: 7. The germline gives CDR1 SGHTA, CDR2 FQGTGA. CDR3: CASSLTGGINEQYF. The CDR3 coding sequence is TGTGCCAGCAGTTTGACAGGGGGCATTAACGAGCAGTACTTC.

The rearrangement uses TRBV7-9 and TRBJ1-2; 8 bases are shared with TRBD1. Germline values: CDR1 SEHNR, CDR2 FQNEAQ (reference sequence). The CDR3 consists of 16 residues. J gave up 2 bases and V 7 bases, and 12 bases lay outside the gene matches. CDR3 in amino acids: CASTPTGHRGNYGYTF. The CDR3 nucleotides read TGTGCCAGCACCCCCACCGGCCACAGGGGGAACTATGGCTACACCTTC. Full variable domain (outside the CDR3, taken from reference TRBV7-9 and TRBJ1-2): DTGVSQNPRHKITKRGQNVTFRCDPISEHNRLYWYRQTLGQGPEFLTYFQNEAQLEKSRLLSDRFSAERPKGSFSTLEIQRTEQGDSAMYLCASTPTGHRGNYGYTFGSGTRLTVV.

The chain is built from TRBV19 and TRBJ2-5, with D unclear. This CDR3 contains 13 residues. The germline V gene has CDR1 LNHDA and CDR2 SQIVND (reference sequence). V gave up 3 bases and J gave up 1 base, with 6 bases separating them. In nucleotides, the CDR3 is TGTGCCAGTAGTATTCAGTTCCAAGAGACCCAGTACTTC. As protein: CASSIQFQETQYF.

In DNA, the CDR3 is TGTGCCAGCAGCCTCCAGGGGGCATCACCCCTCCACTTT. It codes for CASSLQGASPLHF. J is TRBJ1-6 and V is TRBV28; 8 bases agree with TRBD1. The junction had 5 bases not matched to a gene; V was cut back by 6 bases and J by 10 bases. CDR1 and CDR2 (germline): MDHEN, SYDVKM. This CDR3 contains 13 residues.

This clone was counted a single time. The chain uses TRBV19 and TRBJ2-3; 9 positions agree with TRBD2. The trim removed 3 bases at V and 0 bases at J, leaving 7 bases unmatched. The length of the CDR3 is 17 residues. The germline V gene encodes CDR1 LNHDA and CDR2 SQIVND (reference sequence). Here the CDR3 reads CASSMGLAGDSTDTQYF. CDR3 in DNA: TGTGCCAGTAGTATGGGGTTAGCGGGGGATAGCACAGATACGCAGTATTTT.

The chain combines TRBV7-2 with TRBJ1-2; 10 nucleotides agree with TRBD1. The CDR3 length is 14 residues. V lost 5 bases and J lost 8; bases outside the gene matches: 8. Germline CDR1 is SGHTA and CDR2 is FQGNSA. As DNA, the CDR3 is TGTGCCAGCAGCGTGACAGGGGGCGCGAAGGGCTACACCTTC. Amino acid sequence: CASSVTGGAKGYTF.

The rearrangement links TRBV28 to TRBJ2-7; TRBD2 aligns across 7 bases. This CDR3 contains 16 residues. Germline V gene data show CDR1 as MDHEN and CDR2 as SYDVKM. With V trimmed by 6 bases and J by 1 base, 12 bases remained unmatched. The CDR3 here is CASRPSTVGGSYEQYF. CDR3 in DNA: TGTGCCAGCAGACCCTCGACAGTCGGGGGGTCCTACGAGCAGTACTTC.

As regards this clone: The sample contains more than one DNA sequence encoding this CDR3. V gene TRBV7-2 combines with J gene TRBJ2-1; 9 bases fit TRBD1. Per germline, CDR1 SGHTA and CDR2 FQGNSA. The J segment lost 3 bases and the V segment lost 3 bases, leaving 3 bases of the junction unmatched. The CDR3 runs to 15 residues. This CDR3 reads CASSLDRGSYNEQFF. CDR3 sequence (DNA): TGTGCCAGCAGCTTGGACAGGGGTAGCTACAATGAGCAGTTCTTC.

V gene TRBV28 combines with J gene TRBJ1-1; D not certain. The CDR3 is 14 residues long. The germline V gene encodes CDR1 MDHEN and CDR2 SYDVKM. V was shortened by 4 bases and J by 1 base, with 10 bases between the two germline ends. CDR3 sequence (DNA): TGTGCCAGCAGTTCCTACGGGAAGAACACTGAAGCTTTCTTT. This sequence encodes CASSSYGKNTEAFF.

This rearrangement joins TRBV7-6 to TRBJ1-5; D may be TRBD1 (6 bases). This CDR3 spans 15 amino acids. The germline V gene has CDR1 SGHVS and CDR2 FNYEAQ. Trimming cost V 1 base and J 4 bases, with 11 bases left between them. The CDR3 nucleotides read TGTGCCAGCAGCTTAGATCGCGACAGGAATCAGCCCCAGCATTTT. It translates to CASSLDRDRNQPQHF. The full variable domain, completed using reference TRBV7-6 and TRBJ1-5, is GAGVSQSPRYKVTKRGQDVALRCDPISGHVSLYWYRQALGQGPEFLTYFNYEAQQDKSGLPNDRFSAERPEGSISTLTIQRTEQRDSAMYRCASSLDRDRNQPQHFGDGTRLSIL.

The chain has TRBV5-1 and TRBJ1-4; weak D call: TRBD1 (5 bases). Germline lookup yields CDR1 SGHRS and CDR2 YFSETQ. V gave up 4 bases and J gave up 0 bases, with 10 bases separating them. The CDR3 totals 15 residues. CDR3 nucleotide sequence: TGCGCCAGCAGCCTAACGGGGGCAACTAATGAAAAACTGTTTTTT. Translation gives CASSLTGATNEKLFF.

The rearrangement joins TRBV27 to TRBJ2-7, with TRBD1 matching 8 bases. This CDR3 region has 17 residues. Germline V gene data show CDR1 as MNHEY and CDR2 as SMNVEV (reference sequence). V lost 3 bases, J lost 2 bases, and 12 bases stayed unmatched. CDR3 in DNA: TGTGCCAGCAGTTTTAAGGGGCTGGGACAGGCGCCCTACGAGCAGTACTTC. Translation: CASSFKGLGQAPYEQYF.

CDR3 bases: TGTGCCAGCAGTGTCGGGAGGGAGGATCAGCCCCAGCATTTT. Protein: CASSVGREDQPQHF. This sequence joins TRBV2 and TRBJ1-5; D is uncertain. CDR1 is SNHLY and CDR2 is FYNNEI in the germline V gene. This CDR3 is built from 14 residues. Between the trimmed V and J ends, which lost 4 bases and 5 bases, there was a span of 12 bases.